The rows below give T cell receptor beta chains drawn from one sample of a study of T cells after yellow fever vaccination. TCRdb called the 5' RACE reads again in MiXCR, with one record for every CDR3 protein. Seen here are 300,000 or so distinct CDR3 sequences, around 6.8% observed once, and the top ten hold roughly a sixth. The sample consisted of PBMCs, taken around 45 days after the first yellow fever vaccination. These receptors were taken from a man aged 18 to 30 who received the YFV17D yellow fever vaccine. CDR3s include the opening cysteine and the closing phenylalanine or tryptophan. The D gene is left open where the match is weak. Not all rows give a size; the values are once, few, many and, for expanded clones, a class.

j_call cdr3_length v_call clone_size d_call cdr3_aa cdr3_nt
TRBJ2-6 15 TRBV7-9 . . CAIAGTSAGANVLTF TGTGCCATTGCGGGTACGTCCGCTGGGGCCAACGTCCTGACTTTC
TRBJ1-5 17 TRBV6-5 many TRBD1 CASSYLLTGGPFEPQHF TGTGCCAGCAGTTACCTCCTGACAGGGGGCCCTTTTGAGCCCCAGCATTTT
TRBJ2-1 13 TRBV20-1 . TRBD2 CSAGTSGLAGQFF TGCAGTGCTGGGACTAGCGGCCTCGCAGGGCAGTTCTTC
TRBJ2-5 14 TRBV29-1 few . CSVAGAASQETQYF TGCAGCGTTGCCGGGGCGGCTAGCCAAGAGACCCAGTACTTC
TRBJ1-5 12 TRBV29-1 . . CSVEGPNQPQHF TGCAGCGTTGAGGGTCCCAATCAGCCCCAGCATTTT
TRBJ2-1 13 TRBV7-2 . . CASSFGRDNEQFF TGTGCCAGCAGCTTCGGCAGGGACAATGAGCAGTTCTTC
TRBJ2-3 13 TRBV9 few . CASSGLGTDTQYF TGTGCCAGCAGCGGACTAGGAACAGATACGCAGTATTTT
TRBJ2-3 16 TRBV7-9 few TRBD1 CANHALGTGALDTQYF TGTGCCAACCACGCCTTGGGGACAGGTGCCTTAGATACGCAGTATTTT
TRBJ2-2 14 TRBV11-2 many . CASSFISNTGELFF TGTGCCAGCAGCTTCATTTCGAACACCGGGGAGCTGTTTTTT
TRBJ2-3 16 TRBV10-3 . TRBD2 CAISEPGGGSPDTQYF TGTGCCATCAGTGAGCCGGGCGGGGGGTCCCCAGATACGCAGTATTTT
TRBJ1-5 13 TRBV2 few . CASSVWGHQPQHF TGTGCCAGCAGTGTCTGGGGACATCAGCCCCAGCATTTT
TRBJ2-2 16 TRBV4-2 . . CASSQGTVLNTGELFF TGTGCCAGCAGCCAAGGGACGGTGCTGAACACCGGGGAGCTGTTTTTT
TRBJ2-7 15 TRBV7-6 . . CASSSEFSGPYEQYF TGTGCCAGCAGCTCGGAGTTTAGCGGACCCTACGAGCAGTACTTC
TRBJ1-2 15 TRBV4-2 many TRBD1 CASSFRQGVNYGYTF TGTGCCAGCAGCTTTCGACAGGGGGTGAACTATGGCTACACCTTC
TRBJ1-1 15 TRBV19 . TRBD1 CASLRDRRSYTEAFF TGTGCCAGCCTCCGGGACAGGCGGTCTTACACTGAAGCTTTCTTT
TRBJ1-2 13 TRBV5-1 . . CASSRGLVDGYTF TGCGCCAGCAGCCGGGGATTGGTTGACGGCTACACCTTC
TRBJ2-7 18 TRBV11-1 . . CASSLEVVAGNPINEQYF TGTGCCAGCAGCTTAGAGGTGGTGGCGGGAAATCCCATCAACGAGCAGTACTTC
TRBJ2-1 15 TRBV4-2 many TRBD2 CASSQDTGGWNEQFF TGTGCCAGCAGCCAAGATACGGGGGGGTGGAATGAGCAGTTCTTC
TRBJ2-1 16 TRBV6-5 . TRBD2 CASSSWGTSGRYEQFF TGTGCCAGCAGTTCCTGGGGGACTAGCGGGCGGTATGAGCAGTTCTTC
TRBJ2-7 15 TRBV7-9 . . CASSRRTQSSYEQYF TGTGCCAGCAGCAGACGGACCCAGAGCTCCTACGAGCAGTACTTC
TRBJ2-6 16 TRBV7-3 many TRBD1 CASSLTGGAGANVLTF TGCGCCAGCAGCTTGACAGGGGGCGCTGGGGCCAACGTCCTGACTTTC
TRBJ2-2 15 TRBV5-1 . . CASAIADPNTGELFF TGCGCCAGCGCAATAGCGGACCCCAACACCGGGGAGCTGTTTTTT
TRBJ1-4 14 TRBV7-2 . . CASRNRATNEKLFF TGTGCCAGCAGGAACCGAGCAACTAATGAAAAACTGTTTTTT
TRBJ1-5 17 TRBV16 . TRBD1 CASSLSGTGGPNQPQHF TGTGCCAGCAGTCTCTCCGGGACAGGTGGCCCGAATCAGCCCCAGCATTTT
TRBJ1-1 14 TRBV10-3 . TRBD1 CAISEQGAGAEAFF TGTGCCATCAGTGAGCAGGGGGCTGGGGCTGAAGCTTTCTTT
TRBJ1-4 11 TRBV20-1 . TRBD1 CSAPGGEKLFF TGCAGTGCCCCAGGGGGTGAAAAACTGTTTTTT
TRBJ1-2 16 TRBV12-3/TRBV12-4 few . CASSFFSFRRGEGYTF TGTGCCAGCAGTTTCTTTAGCTTTAGGAGAGGGGAAGGCTACACCTTC
TRBJ1-1 15 TRBV5-1 few . CASSLVAASSTEAFF TGCGCCAGCAGCTTGGTTGCAGCCAGTTCCACTGAAGCTTTCTTT
TRBJ1-1 14 TRBV4-1 many TRBD1 CASSLGQRNTEAFF TGCGCCAGCAGCCTGGGACAGAGAAACACTGAAGCTTTCTTT
TRBJ1-6 13 TRBV6-5 few . CASSYSGISPLHF TGTGCCAGCAGTTACTCGGGGATTTCACCCCTCCACTTT
TRBJ2-7 15 TRBV27 few . CASSRTSTGRDEQYF TGTGCCAGCAGCCGTACATCGACAGGGAGGGACGAGCAGTACTTC
TRBJ2-3 14 TRBV20-1 . TRBD1 CSAVTGPSEDTQYF TGCAGTGCCGTGACAGGGCCTTCGGAAGATACGCAGTATTTT
TRBJ2-5 18 TRBV3-1 . TRBD1 CATTQSRFRGHTQETQYF TGTGCCACCACCCAGTCGCGATTCAGGGGGCATACCCAAGAGACCCAGTACTTC
TRBJ2-5 14 TRBV5-4 few . CASSLTSYQETQYF TGTGCCAGCAGCTTAACATCATACCAAGAGACCCAGTACTTC
TRBJ2-2 14 TRBV18 . . CASSPPRGTGELFF TGTGCCAGCTCACCACCACGGGGGACCGGGGAGCTGTTTTTT
TRBJ1-5 17 TRBV7-8 few TRBD1 CASSPRLDRLDNQPQHF TGTGCCAGCAGCCCCCGACTGGACAGGCTGGACAATCAGCCCCAGCATTTT
TRBJ1-5 17 TRBV18 . . CASSPPSGTGRNQPQHF TGTGCCAGCTCACCACCATCCGGGACCGGACGCAATCAGCCCCAGCATTTT
TRBJ1-6 13 TRBV7-2 many TRBD1 CASSQRDRGTLHF TGTGCCAGCAGCCAACGGGACAGGGGAACCCTCCACTTT
TRBJ2-6 13 TRBV20-1 few . CSAPSSGANVLTF TGCAGTGCTCCAAGTTCTGGGGCCAACGTCCTGACTTTC
TRBJ1-2 16 TRBV12-3/TRBV12-4 few TRBD1 CASSLAGTGGNYGYTF TGTGCCAGCAGTTTGGCCGGGACAGGAGGCAACTATGGCTACACCTTC
TRBJ2-2 13 TRBV7-2 . TRBD1 CASSGQGFGELFF TGTGCCAGCAGCGGACAGGGGTTCGGGGAGCTGTTTTTT
TRBJ2-1 18 TRBV4-2 . TRBD2 CASSQEEGLAGGHNEQFF TGTGCCAGCAGCCAAGAGGAGGGACTAGCGGGGGGGCACAATGAGCAGTTCTTC
TRBJ1-6 15 TRBV27 few . CASSLWDSYNSPLHF TGTGCCAGCAGTTTGTGGGACTCCTATAATTCACCCCTCCACTTT
TRBJ2-5 14 TRBV7-9 . . CASRSRGRGETQYF TGTGCCAGCCGGTCACGTGGGCGCGGGGAGACCCAGTACTTC
TRBJ2-5 12 TRBV7-9 . . CASVLGVETQYF TGTGCCAGCGTACTGGGAGTAGAGACCCAGTACTTC
TRBJ1-1 14 TRBV9 . . CASSLGLERTEAFF TGTGCCAGCAGCCTAGGTCTCGAGCGGACTGAAGCTTTCTTT
TRBJ2-5 17 TRBV5-4 few . CASSPARDSRGQETQYF TGTGCCAGCAGCCCCGCCAGGGACTCTCGGGGCCAAGAGACCCAGTACTTC
TRBJ2-7 14 TRBV5-1 . TRBD1 CASSVGQDLREQYF TGCGCCAGCAGCGTTGGACAGGACCTCCGCGAGCAGTACTTC
TRBJ2-1 19 TRBV29-1 few TRBD1 CSVVLIAGGEWYVYNEQFF TGCAGCGTTGTCTTGATTGCAGGGGGCGAATGGTACGTGTACAATGAGCAGTTCTTC
TRBJ2-7 14 TRBV25-1 few . CASSEIGASYEQYF TGTGCCAGCAGTGAAATCGGGGCATCCTACGAGCAGTACTTC
TRBJ2-5 13 TRBV20-1 many . CSASRLDQETQYF TGCAGTGCTTCTAGACTAGACCAAGAGACCCAGTACTTC
TRBJ2-1 13 TRBV29-1 . . CSVEPTSYNEQFF TGCAGCGTTGAGCCTACTAGTTACAATGAGCAGTTCTTC
TRBJ1-1 13 TRBV5-4 many . CASSLSRGTEAFF TGTGCCAGCAGCTTGTCCAGGGGCACTGAAGCTTTCTTT
TRBJ2-1 15 TRBV20-1 many . CSARSTLGVYNEQFF TGCAGTGCTAGATCGACCCTGGGGGTCTACAATGAGCAGTTCTTC
TRBJ2-1 15 TRBV4-3 few TRBD2 CASSLGLDSYNEQFF TGCGCCAGCAGCCTCGGACTAGACTCCTACAATGAGCAGTTCTTC
TRBJ2-7 16 TRBV7-2 few . CASSSRPMGALYEQYF TGTGCCAGCAGCTCGAGACCCATGGGGGCTCTTTACGAGCAGTACTTC
TRBJ1-1 13 TRBV7-3 . TRBD1 CASRQGMNTEAFF TGTGCCAGCCGACAGGGGATGAACACTGAAGCTTTCTTT
TRBJ2-3 17 TRBV4-2 . . CASSQSYGHAEADTQYF TGTGCCAGCAGCCAATCCTATGGGCACGCAGAGGCAGATACGCAGTATTTT
TRBJ2-5 14 TRBV5-8 . . CASRGALILETQYF TGTGCCAGCAGGGGGGCGCTTATCCTGGAGACCCAGTACTTC